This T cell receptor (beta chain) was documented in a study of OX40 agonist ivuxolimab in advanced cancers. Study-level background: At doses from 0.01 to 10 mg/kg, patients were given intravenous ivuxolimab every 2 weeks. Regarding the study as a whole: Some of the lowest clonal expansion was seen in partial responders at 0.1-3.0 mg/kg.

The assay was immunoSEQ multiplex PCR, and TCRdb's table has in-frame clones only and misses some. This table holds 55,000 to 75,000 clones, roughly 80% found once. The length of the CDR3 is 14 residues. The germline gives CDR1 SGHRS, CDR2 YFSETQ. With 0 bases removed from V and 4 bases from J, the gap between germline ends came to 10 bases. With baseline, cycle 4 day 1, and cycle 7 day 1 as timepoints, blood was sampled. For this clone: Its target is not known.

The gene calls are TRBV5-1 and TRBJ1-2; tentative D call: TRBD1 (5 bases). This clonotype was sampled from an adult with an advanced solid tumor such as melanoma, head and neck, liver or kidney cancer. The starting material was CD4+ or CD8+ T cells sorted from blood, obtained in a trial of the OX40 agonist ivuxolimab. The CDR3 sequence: CASSLEQGSYGYTF. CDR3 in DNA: TGCGCCAGCAGCTTGGAGCAGGGTTCCTATGGCTACACCTTC.